A selection of T cell receptor beta chains follows, all from one sample in a study of T cell repertoires in aging, cancer and after chemotherapy. TCRdb passed the multiplex PCR reads through MiXCR, listing each CDR3 protein once. The sample lists thousands of distinct CDR3 sequences; roughly 24% were seen once. The sequenced sample was blood. The receptors stem from a human donor in good health. The conserved cysteine and the conserved F or W are not part of the CDR3 here. Fields, in order: J gene, V gene, CDR3 protein.

J gene: TRBJ1-5
V gene: TRBV5-6
CDR3 protein: ASSFQMDQPQH

J gene: TRBJ2-5
V gene: TRBV7-9
CDR3 protein: ASSLARTGQETQY

J gene: TRBJ1-1
V gene: TRBV28
CDR3 protein: ASSLARLEAF

J gene: TRBJ1-1
V gene: TRBV30
CDR3 protein: AWKAALTGLNTKAF

J gene: TRBJ2-1
V gene: TRBV5-4
CDR3 protein: ASSLDTGGEVGNEQF

J gene: TRBJ2-1
V gene: TRBV12-3/TRBV12-4
CDR3 protein: ASSRLTSIDEQF

J gene: TRBJ2-4
V gene: TRBV19
CDR3 protein: ASSETGWNIQY

J gene: TRBJ2-1
V gene: TRBV24-1
CDR3 protein: ATSDTLILNEQF

J gene: TRBJ2-7
V gene: TRBV19
CDR3 protein: ASSPRTSGPYEQY

J gene: TRBJ2-5
V gene: TRBV7-9
CDR3 protein: ASSHGGRTQETQY

J gene: TRBJ2-2
V gene: TRBV6-2/TRBV6-3
CDR3 protein: ASSYTPTRANTGELF

J gene: TRBJ2-1
V gene: TRBV4-3
CDR3 protein: ASSQDRASGGGNEQF

J gene: TRBJ2-1
V gene: TRBV27
CDR3 protein: ASSSRLAAYNEQF

J gene: TRBJ2-2
V gene: TRBV5-3
CDR3 protein: ARSLTLRLTGELF

J gene: TRBJ2-7
V gene: TRBV5-6
CDR3 protein: ASSLEGGTTYEQY

J gene: TRBJ2-1
V gene: TRBV29-1
CDR3 protein: SVELLAGGLGEQF

J gene: TRBJ2-5
V gene: TRBV19
CDR3 protein: ASSINGRQETQY

J gene: TRBJ2-1
V gene: TRBV12-3/TRBV12-4
CDR3 protein: ASSLGAGSYSEQF

J gene: TRBJ1-1
V gene: TRBV7-9
CDR3 protein: ASSLGRGLNTEAF

J gene: TRBJ2-6
V gene: TRBV24-1
CDR3 protein: ATSGPKGPRGANVLT

J gene: TRBJ2-1
V gene: TRBV12-3/TRBV12-4
CDR3 protein: ASSSMGLGQNEQF

J gene: TRBJ2-3
V gene: TRBV18
CDR3 protein: ASSPPLYSGSGQNPTDTQY